This entry concerns a single T cell receptor (beta chain). Its antigen is as yet unknown. This entry comes from a study of cytomegalovirus exposure and HLA in healthy donors. Sequenced by immunoSEQ multiplex PCR; TCRdb stores in-frame clones only, minus some. The sample has some 200,000 clones, approximately 80% seen once; the top ten hold over 10%. An approximately 120-subject validation cohort, separate from the 666-subject first cohort, supplied the donors. Broader study findings: The investigators catalogued under 200 TCR beta chains as cytomegalovirus-associated. Specific recognition of CMV antigens was confirmed in vitro for a few chains (all CMV-associated). Reported performance of the classifier showed diagnosis of cytomegalovirus status with high specificity and sensitivity.

V was pared by 0 bases and J by 0 bases, with 11 bases between. The germline V gene encodes CDR1 SGHTA and CDR2 FQGNSA. The CDR3 covers 16 residues. J is TRBJ1-2 and V is TRBV7-2; D perhaps matches TRBD1 (5 bases). The sequenced material came from PBMCs. The origin of this receptor is a woman in her 30s in good health and CMV-seropositive. The CDR3, as DNA: TGTGCCAGCAGCTTAGCCCCAGGGATAACTAACTATGGCTACACCTTC. Translated, it gives CASSLAPGITNYGYTF.